Listed below are T cell receptor beta chains from one sample, sequenced in a study. TCRdb passed the 5' RACE reads through MiXCR, listing each CDR3 protein once. This sample has about 47,000 distinct CDR3 sequences, with around 26% found just once. Sequenced: naive CD4+ T cells sorted from blood. The origin of the receptors is a female donor with breast cancer. CDR3s include the opening cysteine and the closing phenylalanine or tryptophan. D genes are given only for firm matches. Rows may omit the clone size; those that give it use once, few, many or a size class.

V gene	D gene	clone size	J gene	CDR3 DNA	CDR3 protein
TRBV6-5	.	few	TRBJ2-1	TGTGCCACTAGAAAGCGGGCCTCCTACAATGAGCAGTTCTTC	CATRKRASYNEQFF
TRBV18	.	few	TRBJ2-2	TGTGCCAGCTCACCACCGTCACAGGGAGCCACCGGGGAGCTGTTTTTT	CASSPPSQGATGELFF
TRBV6-2/TRBV6-3	.	.	TRBJ2-3	TGTGCCAGCTCCGCTACCAAAACTGCTGGCACAGATACGCAGTATTTT	CASSATKTAGTDTQYF
TRBV5-1	.	few	TRBJ2-3	TGCGCCACCAATTTGGGAAACGAAGATACGCAGTATTTT	CATNLGNEDTQYF
TRBV25-1	TRBD1	.	TRBJ2-1	TGTGCCAGCAGTCTGGACAGGGAAGTTTTCGGGCAGTTCTTC	CASSLDREVFGQFF
TRBV5-4	.	few	TRBJ2-1	TGTGCCAGCAGCCCCCGGGGCTACAATGAGCAGTTCTTC	CASSPRGYNEQFF
TRBV29-1	.	.	TRBJ2-7	TGCAGCGTTGGGGGGGAGAGCCTTGCCTACGAGCAGTGCTTC	CSVGGESLAYEQCF
TRBV4-1	.	once	TRBJ2-1	TGCGCCAGCAGCCAAGAGTCGAGAAAACAGCAGTTCTTC	CASSQESRKQQFF
TRBV4-2	.	.	TRBJ2-2	TGTGCCAGCAGCCAAGTTGGGAGCGGCGGGGGACATACCGGGGAGCTGTTTTTT	CASSQVGSGGGHTGELFF
TRBV4-1	TRBD1	few	TRBJ2-2	TGCGCCAGCAGTAGGGCAGGGGGCGCGGACACCGGGGAGCTGTTTTTT	CASSRAGGADTGELFF
TRBV3-1	.	.	TRBJ1-2	TGTGCCAGCAGCCGGACATCATTCGGGAGTGGCTATGGCTACACCTTC	CASSRTSFGSGYGYTF
TRBV7-2	.	.	TRBJ1-6	TGCGCCAGCAGCGCTCTACGGGGGTTTGATTCACCCCTCCACTTT	CASSALRGFDSPLHF
TRBV7-9	.	.	TRBJ2-5	TGTGCCAGCAGCAGCAGGGGAGGGGGAGAGACCCAGTACTTC	CASSSRGGGETQYF
TRBV9	.	.	TRBJ2-3	TGTGCCAGCAGCGGGAGTTGGACAGATACGCAGTATTTT	CASSGSWTDTQYF
TRBV12-3/TRBV12-4	TRBD1	.	TRBJ2-5	TGTGCCAGCAGTTATGACAGGGTGGAGACCCAGTACTTC	CASSYDRVETQYF
TRBV6-2/TRBV6-3	.	many	TRBJ2-5	TGTGCCAGCAGTTACTCTGTCCTCACCGTGGGGACCCAGTACTTC	CASSYSVLTVGTQYF
TRBV5-1	TRBD1	.	TRBJ2-1	TGCGCCAGCAGAGTCGGGACAGCCAACAATGAGCAGTTCTTC	CASRVGTANNEQFF
TRBV7-2	.	.	TRBJ1-4	TGTGCCAGCAGCCGTCGAGACAGGCCCCTAAAACTGTTTTTT	CASSRRDRPLKLFF
TRBV7-9	.	.	TRBJ2-7	TGTGCCAGCAGCCCCCCCGCTCCGGTGAGCTCCTACGAGCAGTACTTC	CASSPPAPVSSYEQYF
TRBV7-2	TRBD2	few	TRBJ2-5	TGTGCCAGCAGCCAGGGACTAGCCCTTCAAGAGACCCAGTACTTC	CASSQGLALQETQYF
TRBV5-4	TRBD1	.	TRBJ1-1	TGTGCCAGCAGCTTGGAGGGGGCCCTGAACACTGAAGCTTTCTTT	CASSLEGALNTEAFF
TRBV6-1	TRBD1	few	TRBJ1-1	TGTGCCAGCAGTGGGGGACAGGGAATGAACACTGAAGCTTTCTTT	CASSGGQGMNTEAFF
TRBV3-1	.	.	TRBJ1-2	TGTGCCAGCAGTCCAGGGTATGGCTACACCTTC	CASSPGYGYTF
TRBV4-3	.	many	TRBJ2-4	TGCGCCAGCAGCCAAAACGGGGCCAGGGGAGACATTCAGTACTTC	CASSQNGARGDIQYF
TRBV20-1	.	.	TRBJ1-6	TGCAGTGCTAACAGGGCGAGGGATTCACCCCTCCACTTT	CSANRARDSPLHF
TRBV12-3/TRBV12-4	.	.	TRBJ2-3	TGTGCCAGCAGTCCAAGTGGCTCGATGAGCACAGATACGCAGTATTTT	CASSPSGSMSTDTQYF
TRBV5-1	.	.	TRBJ1-4	TGCACCAGCACCGCGGGGGCCGCCGATGAAAAACTGTTTTTT	CTSTAGAADEKLFF
TRBV14	.	.	TRBJ2-1	TGTGCCATCCTCCCTTATTACAATGAGCAGTTCTTC	CAILPYYNEQFF
TRBV29-1	.	few	TRBJ2-2	TGCAGCGTTGTCCCGAACACCGGGGAGCTGTTTTTT	CSVVPNTGELFF
TRBV7-9	TRBD1	few	TRBJ2-2	TGTGCCAGCAGCTCGGCGCGACCGGGACAGGGGGTGACCGGGGAGCTGTTTTTT	CASSSARPGQGVTGELFF
TRBV7-9	.	few	TRBJ1-1	TGTGCCAGCAGCTCCAGGGGAGGCGGCACTGAAGCTTTCTTT	CASSSRGGGTEAFF
TRBV5-1	.	.	TRBJ2-5	TGCGCCAGCAGCTTGGCAGGGAATCCTGAGACCCAGTACTTC	CASSLAGNPETQYF
TRBV5-1	.	.	TRBJ2-4	TGCGCCAGCAGCCAGGGACACGCGGGGGACATTCAGTACTTC	CASSQGHAGDIQYF
TRBV27	.	.	TRBJ1-1	TGTGCCAGCAGTTGGGAGGGGGGCATGAACACTGAAGCTTTCTTT	CASSWEGGMNTEAFF
TRBV11-2	.	few	TRBJ1-1	TGTGCCAGCAGGTCGATACAGGGTAGAAAGACTGAAGCTTTCTTT	CASRSIQGRKTEAFF
TRBV25-1	TRBD1	.	TRBJ1-6	TGTGCCAGCAGTGAAACAGGACAGGGGCGGAATTCACCCCTCCACTTT	CASSETGQGRNSPLHF
TRBV5-1	TRBD1	medium-sized	TRBJ2-3	TGCGCCAGCAGCTTTGGCGGGACAGGGGCTGGAGATACGCAGTATTTT	CASSFGGTGAGDTQYF
TRBV5-1	.	many	TRBJ2-1	TGCGCCAGCAGCTGGACCGGGAGCTCCTACAATGAGCAGTTCTTC	CASSWTGSSYNEQFF
TRBV6-5	TRBD1	many	TRBJ1-2	TGTGCCAGCAGTTCGGACAGGGCGTATGGCTACACCTTC	CASSSDRAYGYTF
TRBV7-2	.	.	TRBJ2-1	TGTGCCAGCGGGGGATTGGGACTGTACAATGAGCAGTTCTTC	CASGGLGLYNEQFF
TRBV7-2	TRBD1	few	TRBJ1-6	TGTGCCAGCAGCTTAGACACAGGGGGCGCGGGGTCACCCCTCCACTTT	CASSLDTGGAGSPLHF
TRBV4-3	TRBD1	.	TRBJ1-4	TGCGCCAGCAGCCCGTCCAACAGGGGTGCGGGGAATGAAAAACTGTTTTTT	CASSPSNRGAGNEKLFF
TRBV15	TRBD1	many	TRBJ1-5	TGTGCCACCAGCAGAGATAGACAGGGCGCCTCTCAGCCCCAGCATTTT	CATSRDRQGASQPQHF
TRBV5-6	.	.	TRBJ2-2	TGTGCCAGCAGCCATAGTGGACAGTACACCGGGGAGCTGTTTTTT	CASSHSGQYTGELFF
TRBV21-1	.	.	TRBJ1-2	TGTGCCAGCAGCACTGGGGGATTGCCCCATGGCTACACCTTC	CASSTGGLPHGYTF
TRBV10-1	TRBD2	.	TRBJ2-5	TGCGCCAGCAGTGAGTCGAAAACTAGCGGGAGATGGGGCCAAGAGACCCAGTACTTC	CASSESKTSGRWGQETQYF
TRBV13	.	.	TRBJ1-2	TGTGCCAGCAGCGCGTCAGGACAGTGGAGCTACACCTTC	CASSASGQWSYTF
TRBV5-1	.	few	TRBJ1-2	TGCGCCAGCAGCGTAACAGGGCTTCGGAGCTATGGCTACACCTTC	CASSVTGLRSYGYTF
TRBV7-9	.	.	TRBJ2-3	TGTGCCAGCAGCTTAGCGCACAGTTTTTCTAGCACAGATACGCAGTATTTT	CASSLAHSFSSTDTQYF
TRBV6-5	.	.	TRBJ2-5	TGTACCAGCAGATTGGACTGGGCTGAAGAGACCCAGTACTTC	CTSRLDWAEETQYF
TRBV7-9	TRBD2	few	TRBJ2-3	TGTGCCAGCAGCCCACAGCCGACTAGCTTCGGTACGCAGTATTTT	CASSPQPTSFGTQYF
TRBV2	.	few	TRBJ2-1	TGTGCCAGCAGCCTGACTTCGGAAAGGCAGTTCTTC	CASSLTSERQFF
TRBV6-5	TRBD1	many	TRBJ2-7	TGTGCCAGCAGTACGACAGGGCACGAGCAGTACTTC	CASSTTGHEQYF